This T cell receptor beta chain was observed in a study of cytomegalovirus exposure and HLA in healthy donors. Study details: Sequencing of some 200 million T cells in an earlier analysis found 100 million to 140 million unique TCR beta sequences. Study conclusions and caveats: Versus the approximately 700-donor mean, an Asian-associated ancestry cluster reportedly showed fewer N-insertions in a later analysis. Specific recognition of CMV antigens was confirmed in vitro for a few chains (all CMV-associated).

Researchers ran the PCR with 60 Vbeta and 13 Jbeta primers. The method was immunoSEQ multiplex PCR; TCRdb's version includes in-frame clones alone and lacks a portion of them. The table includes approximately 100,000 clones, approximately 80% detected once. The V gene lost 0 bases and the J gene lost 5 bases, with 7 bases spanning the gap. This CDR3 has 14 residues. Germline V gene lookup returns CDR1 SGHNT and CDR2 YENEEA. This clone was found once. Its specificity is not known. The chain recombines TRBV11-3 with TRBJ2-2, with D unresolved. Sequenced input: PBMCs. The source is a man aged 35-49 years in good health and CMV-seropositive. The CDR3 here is CASSLDYWTGELFF. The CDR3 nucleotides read TGTGCCAGCAGCTTAGACTACTGGACCGGGGAGCTGTTTTTT.